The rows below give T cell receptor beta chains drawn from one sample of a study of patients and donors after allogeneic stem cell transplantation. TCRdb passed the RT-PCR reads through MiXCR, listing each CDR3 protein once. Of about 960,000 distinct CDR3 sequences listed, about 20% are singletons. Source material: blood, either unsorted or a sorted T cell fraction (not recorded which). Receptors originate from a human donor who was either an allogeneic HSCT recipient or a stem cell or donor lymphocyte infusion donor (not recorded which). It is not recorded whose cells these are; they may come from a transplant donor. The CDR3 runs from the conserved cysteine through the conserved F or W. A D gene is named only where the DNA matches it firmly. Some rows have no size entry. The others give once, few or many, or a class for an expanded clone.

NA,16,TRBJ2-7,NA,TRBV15,TGTGCCACCAGCAGAGATGGGGTGACAGCCTCCTACGAGCAGTACTTC,CATSRDGVTASYEQYF
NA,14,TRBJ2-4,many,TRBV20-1,TGCAGTGCAAACCAAAACAAGGGCAAAAACATTCAGTACTTC,CSANQNKGKNIQYF
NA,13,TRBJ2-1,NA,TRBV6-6,TGTGCCAGCAGTTACACCCCCGGGGGTGAGCAGTTCTTC,CASSYTPGGEQFF
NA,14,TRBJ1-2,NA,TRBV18,TGTGCCAGCTCACCGGGAGGGAGAAACTATGGCTACACCTTC,CASSPGGRNYGYTF
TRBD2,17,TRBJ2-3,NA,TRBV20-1,TGCAGTGCTGAAGGGACTAGCGGGGGGAGTAGCACAGATACGCAGTATTTT,CSAEGTSGGSSTDTQYF
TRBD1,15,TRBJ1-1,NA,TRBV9,TGTGCCAGCAGCCAAGGACAGGGTGTGAACACTGAAGCTTTCTTT,CASSQGQGVNTEAFF
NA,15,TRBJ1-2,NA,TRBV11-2,TGTGCCAGCAGATCTCTTTACAGGGATAACTATGGCTACACCTTC,CASRSLYRDNYGYTF
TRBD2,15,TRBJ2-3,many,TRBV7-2,TGTGCCAGCAGCTTCCAGGGACTAGCAACGGATACGCAGTATTTT,CASSFQGLATDTQYF
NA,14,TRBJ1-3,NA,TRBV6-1,TGTGCCAGCAGCCCCCAAGCCTCTGGAAACACCATATATTTT,CASSPQASGNTIYF
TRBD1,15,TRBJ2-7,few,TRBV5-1,TGCGCCAGCAGGGTTCGGGGACAGGGGGCGGACGAGCAGTACTTC,CASRVRGQGADEQYF
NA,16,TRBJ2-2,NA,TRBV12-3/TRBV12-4,TGTGCCAGCAGTTCTCGGTGGGGGGCTTACACCGGGGAGCTGTTTTTT,CASSSRWGAYTGELFF
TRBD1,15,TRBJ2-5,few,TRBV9,TGTGCCAGCAGCGTAAGGGACAGGGCTCAAGAGACCCAGTACTTC,CASSVRDRAQETQYF
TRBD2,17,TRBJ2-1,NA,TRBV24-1,TGTGCCACCAGTGATACGCGACTAGCGGGGGTCGTCGATGAGCAGTTCTTC,CATSDTRLAGVVDEQFF
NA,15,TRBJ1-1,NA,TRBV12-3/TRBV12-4,TGTGCCAGCTTTTGGGCGGGCAGGGTTGTAACTGAAGCTTTCTTT,CASFWAGRVVTEAFF
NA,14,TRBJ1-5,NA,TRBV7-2,TGTGCCAGCAGCCTAACATCGAGCAATCAGCCCCAGCATTTT,CASSLTSSNQPQHF
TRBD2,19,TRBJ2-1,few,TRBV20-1,TGCAGTGCTCCAACCCCGGGGCTAGCGGGGGGTAGCTCCTACAATGAGCAGTTCTTC,CSAPTPGLAGGSSYNEQFF
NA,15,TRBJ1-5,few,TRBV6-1,TGTGCCAGCAGCGACCGAAGGGGCAGGGATCAGCCCCAGCATTTT,CASSDRRGRDQPQHF
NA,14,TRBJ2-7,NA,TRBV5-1,TGCGCCAGCAGCTTGCCTCAGGGGATGGGAGAGCAGTACTTC,CASSLPQGMGEQYF
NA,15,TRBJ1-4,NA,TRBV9,TGTGCCAGCAGCCCAACAGCCGCAACTAATGAAAAACTGTTTTTT,CASSPTAATNEKLFF
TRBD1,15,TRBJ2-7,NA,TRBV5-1,TGCGCCAGCAGCTTAAGGACAGGGAATCCGTACGAGCAGTACTTC,CASSLRTGNPYEQYF
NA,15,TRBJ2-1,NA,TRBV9,TGTGCCAGCAGCGTAGTGGATAGCGGAAACAATGAGCAGTTCTTC,CASSVVDSGNNEQFF
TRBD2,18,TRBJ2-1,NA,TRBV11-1,TGTGCCAGCAGCTTAGGAGGGGCGAGCGGGGGAGCCTACAATGAGCAGTTCTTC,CASSLGGASGGAYNEQFF
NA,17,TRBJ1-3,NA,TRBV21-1,TGTGCCAGCAGCAAACCCCCCGGGACAGGGGAGAGAAACACCATATATTTT,CASSKPPGTGERNTIYF
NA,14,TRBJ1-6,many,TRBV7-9,TGTGCCAGCAGCTTTGGTTCCTATAATTCACCCCTCCACTTT,CASSFGSYNSPLHF
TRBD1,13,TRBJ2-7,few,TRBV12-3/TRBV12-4,TGTGCCAGCAGGCGGGGACAGGCCTACGAGCAGTACTTC,CASRRGQAYEQYF
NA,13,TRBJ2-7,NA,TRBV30,TGTGCCTGGATGTTATCGGGAGTAGGCGAGCAGTACTTC,CAWMLSGVGEQYF
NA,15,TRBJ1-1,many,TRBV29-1,TGCAGCGTTAGTGGGGTTACAGGAGCGAACACTGAAGCTTTCTTT,CSVSGVTGANTEAFF
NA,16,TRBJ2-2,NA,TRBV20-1,TGCAGTGCCGGGGCGGAGGGGCCGGGAAACACCGGGGAGCTGTTTTTT,CSAGAEGPGNTGELFF
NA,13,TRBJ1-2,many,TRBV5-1,TGCGCCAGCAGGACACAACCAGCCTATGGCTACACCTTC,CASRTQPAYGYTF
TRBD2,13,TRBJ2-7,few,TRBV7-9,TGTGCCAGCATGATTAGCGGGGACGGCGAGCAGTACTTC,CASMISGDGEQYF
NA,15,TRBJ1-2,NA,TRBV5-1,TGCGCCAGCAGCTTGTTCCCCGGGACGGACTATGGCTACACCTTC,CASSLFPGTDYGYTF
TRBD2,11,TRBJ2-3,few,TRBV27,TGTGCCAGCACGGGAGGGAGGACGCAGTATTTT,CASTGGRTQYF
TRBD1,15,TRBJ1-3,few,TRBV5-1,TGCGCCAGCAGCGCGGGCGGACAGGGTGGAAACACCATATATTTT,CASSAGGQGGNTIYF
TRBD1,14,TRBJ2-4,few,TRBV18,TGTGCCAGCTCACCACGGACAGGGGAAAACATTCAGTACTTC,CASSPRTGENIQYF
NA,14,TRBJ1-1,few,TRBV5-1,TGCGCCAGCAGCTTGTCAGGGGAGGACACTGAAGCTTTCTTT,CASSLSGEDTEAFF
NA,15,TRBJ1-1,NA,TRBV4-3,TGCGCCAGCAGCCAAGATCGGGGACACAACACTGAAGCTTTCTTT,CASSQDRGHNTEAFF
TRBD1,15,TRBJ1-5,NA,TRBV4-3,TGCGCCAGCAGCCAAGAACCCAGGGGGTTTCAGCCCCAGCATTTT,CASSQEPRGFQPQHF
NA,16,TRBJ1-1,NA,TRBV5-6,TGTGCCAGCAGCCTCGGGACAATATACAGGGACACTGAAGCTTTCTTT,CASSLGTIYRDTEAFF
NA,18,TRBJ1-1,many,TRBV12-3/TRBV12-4,TGTGCCAGCAGTTTCGACTTTTTCAGGGCAGGAGATAACACTGAAGCTTTCTTT,CASSFDFFRAGDNTEAFF
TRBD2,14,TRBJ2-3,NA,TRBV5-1,TGCGCCAGCAGATTAGCGGGAGCGAAAGATACGCAGTATTTT,CASRLAGAKDTQYF
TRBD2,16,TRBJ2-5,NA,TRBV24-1,TGTGCCACCAGTTTGGCGGGAGGGCCGGTAGGAGAGACCCAGTACTTC,CATSLAGGPVGETQYF